This T cell receptor beta chain was retrieved from a study of T cell responses to AZD1222 COVID-19 vaccine. Findings of the study overall: Spike-specific TCR breadth and depth grew following two AZD1222 doses. There were vaccine-associated CD4 TCRs across spike, dominant at 160-218 and 743-854. Donor demographics were predominantly white British with a female majority; clonal diversity may be underestimated.

Using immunoSEQ multiplex PCR, the repertoire was profiled, and TCRdb retains in-frame clones only, with some absent. The sample lists over 150,000 clones; approximately 87% were seen once. In the case of this clone: The target antigen is unknown.

CDR1 is SSHAT, CDR2 FNYEAQ, per germline (reference sequence). The CDR3 loop spans 13 amino acids. Trimming took 2 bases from V and 6 from J, leaving 8 bases between them. The material sequenced was peripheral blood, taken 28 days after the second AZD1222 dose. The receptor comes from an adult who received the AZD1222 COVID-19 vaccine. The genes are TRBV7-7 and TRBJ2-1; no clear D gene. CDR3 in DNA: TGTGCCAGCAGCTTATCCCCGTCCAATGAGCAGTTCTTC. Residues: CASSLSPSNEQFF.